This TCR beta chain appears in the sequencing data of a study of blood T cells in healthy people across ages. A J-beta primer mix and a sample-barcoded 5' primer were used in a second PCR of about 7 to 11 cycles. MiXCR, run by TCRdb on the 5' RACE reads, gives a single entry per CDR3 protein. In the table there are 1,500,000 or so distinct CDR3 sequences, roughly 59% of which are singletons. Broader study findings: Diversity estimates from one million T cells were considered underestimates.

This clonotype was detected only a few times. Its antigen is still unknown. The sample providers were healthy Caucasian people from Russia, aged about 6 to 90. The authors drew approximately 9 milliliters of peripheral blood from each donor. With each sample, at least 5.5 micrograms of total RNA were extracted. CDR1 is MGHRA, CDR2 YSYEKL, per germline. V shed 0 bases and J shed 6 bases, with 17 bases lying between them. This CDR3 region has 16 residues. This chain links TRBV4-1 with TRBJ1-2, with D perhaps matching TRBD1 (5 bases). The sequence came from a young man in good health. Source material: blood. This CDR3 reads CASSQDLGGVIDGYTF. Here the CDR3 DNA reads TGCGCCAGCAGCCAAGATCTCGGGGGAGTAATTGATGGCTACACCTTC.